This record concerns one T cell receptor (beta chain) sequence. The sample originates from a study of blood T cell repertoires in COVID-19. Study-wide background: The origin of the acute and convalescent COVID-19 samples was the United States, Italy and Spain.

Using immunoSEQ multiplex PCR, the repertoire was profiled, and TCRdb retains in-frame clones only, with some absent. The sample shows over 200,000 clones, about 89% of them seen only once. The CDR3 contains 13 residues. Trimming shortened V by 8 bases and J by 4 bases, and 17 bases separated the two germline ends. Germline V CDR1 and CDR2: GTSNPN, SVGIG (reference sequence). The genes are TRBV30 and TRBJ1-1, with a weak D call TRBD1 (6 bases). This clonotype was sampled from a human donor in a cohort exposed to, infected with or recovered from COVID-19 (not recorded which). The donor label of this sample is uncertain. The specimen sequenced was PBMCs or T cells enriched from blood (not recorded which). The CDR3 reads CAGDRRGGTEAFF. In nucleotides, the CDR3 is TGTGCCGGAGACAGGAGAGGAGGCACTGAAGCTTTCTTT.